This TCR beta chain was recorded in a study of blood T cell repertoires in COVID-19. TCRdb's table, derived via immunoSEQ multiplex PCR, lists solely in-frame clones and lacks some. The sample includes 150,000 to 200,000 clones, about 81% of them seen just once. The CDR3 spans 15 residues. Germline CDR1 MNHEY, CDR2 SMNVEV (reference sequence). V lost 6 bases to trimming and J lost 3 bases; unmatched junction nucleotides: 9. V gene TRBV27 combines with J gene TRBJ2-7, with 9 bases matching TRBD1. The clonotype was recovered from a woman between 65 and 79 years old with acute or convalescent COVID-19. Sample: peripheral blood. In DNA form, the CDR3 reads TGTGCCAGCAGGGAAGGGACAGGGAGGTTCTACGAGCAGTACTTC. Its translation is CASREGTGRFYEQYF.